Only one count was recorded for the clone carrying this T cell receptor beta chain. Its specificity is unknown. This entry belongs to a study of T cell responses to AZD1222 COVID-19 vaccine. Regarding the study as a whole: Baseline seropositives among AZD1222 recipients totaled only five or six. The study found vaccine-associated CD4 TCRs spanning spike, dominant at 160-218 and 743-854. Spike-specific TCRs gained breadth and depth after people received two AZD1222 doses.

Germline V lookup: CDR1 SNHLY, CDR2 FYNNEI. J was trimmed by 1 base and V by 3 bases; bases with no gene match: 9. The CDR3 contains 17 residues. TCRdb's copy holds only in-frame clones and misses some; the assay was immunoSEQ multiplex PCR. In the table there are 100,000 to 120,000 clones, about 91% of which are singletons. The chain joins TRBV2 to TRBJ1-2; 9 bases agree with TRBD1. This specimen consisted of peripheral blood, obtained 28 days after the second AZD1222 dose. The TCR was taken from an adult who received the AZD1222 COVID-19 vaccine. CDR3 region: CASSERRRTGDNYGYTF. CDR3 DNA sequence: TGTGCCAGCAGTGAGAGAAGGAGGACAGGGGATAACTATGGCTACACCTTC.